These 27 T cell receptor beta chains originate from one sample sequenced in a study of T cell changes during pregnancy in multiple sclerosis. Produced via immunoSEQ multiplex PCR; TCRdb's table is partial and in-frame only. This sample has tens of thousands of clones, with more than 75% found just once. The material was CD8+ T cells from peripheral blood mononuclear cells, obtained in the third trimester of pregnancy. These receptors all stem from a female donor with multiple sclerosis, enrolled in a pregnancy study.

This clone is judged medium-sized (0.01 to 0.1%). The CDR3 here is CASSATGGGVGGYTF. CDR3 bases: TGTGCCAGCAGTGCGACAGGGGGCGGCGTAGGGGGCTACACCTTC. This chain joins TRBV6-1 and TRBJ1-2; 10 bases are shared with TRBD1. Trimming removed 4 bases from V and 8 bases from J; junction bases left unmatched: 10. The CDR3 sequence is 15 residues long. Germline V gene lookup returns CDR1 MNHNS and CDR2 SASEGT.

The chain couples TRBV10-3 to TRBJ1-4; perhaps TRBD1 as D (5 bases). This CDR3 has 16 residues. From germline, CDR1 is ENHRY and CDR2 SYGVKD. V lost 6 bases, J lost 5 bases, and 19 bases lay in between. The CDR3 DNA follows: TGTGCCATCAGCCTTACCCTGACGGCAGGGAATGAAAAACTGTTTTTT. As protein: CAISLTLTAGNEKLFF.

This rearrangement joins TRBV7-9 to TRBJ2-7; D unclear. In germline, CDR1 is SEHNR, CDR2 FQNEAQ (reference sequence). V lost 5 bases and J 7 bases, leaving 15 bases between the germline ends. The CDR3 has 13 amino acids. CDR3 bases: TGTGCCAGCAGCCCCGACTCCCGTGGGGAGCAGTACTTC. Protein: CASSPDSRGEQYF.

This chain uses TRBV7-2 with TRBJ2-3; D is undetermined. The germline CDR1 and CDR2 sequences are SGHTA and FQGNSA. The length of the CDR3 is 14 residues. Trimming shortened V by 0 bases and J by 5 bases, and 9 bases separated the two germline ends. The CDR3 DNA sequence: TGTGCCAGCAGCTTAGCGGTTAGCCAAGATACGCAGTATTTT. The encoded protein is CASSLAVSQDTQYF.

This rearrangement joins TRBV29-1 to TRBJ2-3, with 10 nucleotides matching TRBD2. The CDR3 has 17 amino acids. The J segment lost 0 bases and the V segment lost 7 bases, leaving 13 bases of the junction unmatched. The V gene's germline CDR1 is SQVTM and CDR2 ANQGSEA. CDR3 loop: CSASGTSVSQSTDTQYF. The CDR3 DNA sequence: TGCAGCGCTTCCGGGACTAGCGTAAGTCAAAGCACAGATACGCAGTATTTT.

On this clone: At one boundary the junction diverges from the germline segment, which might be a read error. The chain recombines TRBV10-2 with TRBJ1-1; the D gene is possibly TRBD1 (5 bases). From germline, CDR1 is WSHSY and CDR2 SAAADI. The CDR3 is made up of 12 amino acids. The DNA for the CDR3 is TGCGCCAGCCGTGACGGGGGAGCTGAAGCTTTCTTT. It encodes CASRDGGAEAFF.

The chain joins TRBV28 to TRBJ2-2, with 7 bases aligning to TRBD1. The CDR3 has 15 amino acids. Trimming at V came to 6 bases and at J to 5 bases, leaving 9 bases not matched to a gene. Germline V gene data show CDR1 as MDHEN and CDR2 as SYDVKM. The DNA of the CDR3 is TGTGCCAGCAGCCTACAGGGGTTGGTAACCGGGGAGCTGTTTTTT. Translated, it gives CASSLQGLVTGELFF.

This rearrangement joins TRBV15 to TRBJ1-4, with TRBD1 as a possible D gene (6 bases). The CDR3 runs 13 residues. Trimming took 8 bases from V and 8 from J, leaving 15 bases between them. CDR1 LNHNV and CDR2 YYDKDF come from the germline V gene (reference sequence). CDR3 sequence reads: CATGTGWKEKLFF. In nucleotides, the CDR3 is TGTGCCACCGGAACAGGGTGGAAGGAAAAACTGTTTTTT.

The genes are TRBV28 and TRBJ1-5, with no clear D. The CDR3 spans 13 residues. The V gene's germline CDR1 is MDHEN and CDR2 SYDVKM. The ends were cut back, 3 bases at V and 8 bases at J, with 11 bases in the middle. The CDR3 bases are TGTGCCAGCAGTTTGGCAGGTTGGGAGCCCCAGCATTTT. Protein: CASSLAGWEPQHF.

The V and J genes are TRBV6-1 and TRBJ1-2; 10 nucleotides agree with TRBD1. V lost 3 bases to trimming and J lost 4 bases; unmatched junction nucleotides: 5. Germline V gene sequence: CDR1 MNHNS, CDR2 SASEGT. The length of the CDR3 is 15 residues. The CDR3 region has the DNA TGTGCCAGCAGTGAGTGGGACAGGGGTCCCTATGGCTACACCTTC. It yields the protein CASSEWDRGPYGYTF.

The CDR3: CASSLGGAGNTEAFF. The CDR3 DNA is TGTGCCAGCAGCTTGGGGGGAGCAGGGAACACTGAAGCTTTCTTT. This chain uses TRBV5-6 with TRBJ1-1; no clear D gene. Germline CDR1 is SGHDT and CDR2 is YYEEEE. The germline V and J ends were trimmed by 0 bases and 1 base, with 10 bases remaining between them. The CDR3 spans 15 residues.

This chain links TRBV9 with TRBJ2-7, with 7 nucleotides matching TRBD1. Germline V gives CDR1 SGDLS, CDR2 YYNGEE. This CDR3 is built from 13 residues. V trimming: 4 bases; J trimming: 3 bases; junction bases outside the gene matches: 4. The CDR3 loop is CASSQGQLYEQYF. CDR3 sequence (DNA): TGTGCCAGCAGCCAGGGACAGCTCTACGAGCAGTACTTC. The full variable domain, completed using reference TRBV9 and TRBJ2-7, is DSGVTQTPKHLITATGQRVTLRCSPRSGDLSVYWYQQSLDQGLQFLIQYYNGEERAKGNILERFSAQQFPDLHSELNLSSLELGDSALYFCASSQGQLYEQYFGPGTRLTVT.

This clone was detected once. The chain links TRBV4-3 to TRBJ2-1; TRBD2 is a possible D gene (6 bases). The CDR3 runs 16 residues. Germline V lookup: CDR1 LGHNA, CDR2 YSLEER. Trimming pared 0 bases from V and 0 bases from J, leaving 9 bases between. The CDR3 is CASSQDAGSSYNEQFF. CDR3 nucleotides: TGCGCCAGCAGCCAAGATGCCGGGAGCTCCTACAATGAGCAGTTCTTC.

CDR3 nucleotide sequence: TGTGCCAGTAGCGCCCTACGGGACAGGGCCTACGAGCAGTACTTC. As protein: CASSALRDRAYEQYF. The chain employs TRBV19 and TRBJ2-7, with 9 bases lining up with TRBD1. In germline, CDR1 is LNHDA, CDR2 SQIVND (reference sequence). The CDR3 has 15 residues. The V segment lost 6 bases and the J segment 2 bases; nucleotides outside the gene matches: 8.

The rearrangement uses TRBV30 and TRBJ1-1, with unresolved D. Trimming shortened V by 2 bases and J by 0 bases, and 4 bases separated the two germline ends. The CDR3 loop spans 12 amino acids. The germline CDR1 and CDR2 sequences are GTSNPN and SVGIG (reference sequence). CDR3 amino acids: CAWSLLNTEAFF. In nucleotides, the CDR3 is TGTGCCTGGAGTCTACTGAACACTGAAGCTTTCTTT.

The genes are TRBV5-6 and TRBJ1-2; D is unclear. This CDR3 has 12 residues. Germline values: CDR1 SGHDT, CDR2 YYEEEE. Trimming pared 2 bases from V and 3 bases from J, leaving 5 bases between. The CDR3 spells CASSFNYYGYTF. CDR3 DNA: TGTGCCAGCAGCTTTAATTACTATGGCTACACCTTC. The full variable domain, completed using reference TRBV5-6 and TRBJ1-2, is DAGVTQSPTHLIKTRGQQVTLRCSPKSGHDTVSWYQQALGQGPQFIFQYYEEEERQRGNFPDRFSGHQFPNYSSELNVNALLLGDSALYLCASSFNYYGYTFGSGTRLTVV.

The CDR3 is CASSEALQGLFGGYTF. The CDR3 bases are TGTGCCAGCAGTGAAGCGCTTCAGGGCCTATTTGGCGGCTACACCTTC. The chain couples TRBV2 to TRBJ1-2; possibly TRBD1 for D (5 bases). V gave up 0 bases and J gave up 8 bases, with 19 bases separating them. Looked up from germline, CDR1 is SNHLY and CDR2 is FYNNEI. The length of the CDR3 is 16 residues.

The chain combines TRBV5-5 with TRBJ2-7, with TRBD1 matching over 8 bases. CDR1 and CDR2 (germline): SGHKS, YYEKEE (reference sequence). Trimming at V came to 3 bases and at J to 5 bases, leaving 10 bases not matched to a gene. The CDR3 runs 15 residues. CDR3 protein: CASSYPTGENDEQYF. The CDR3 DNA reads TGTGCCAGCAGCTACCCGACAGGGGAGAACGACGAGCAGTACTTC.

In this sample, this clone turned up a few times. The J gene is TRBJ2-7, the V gene TRBV5-5, with TRBD1 matching 7 bases. The CDR3 totals 15 residues. Germline loops: CDR1 SGHKS, CDR2 YYEKEE (reference sequence). V gave up 3 bases and J gave up 2 bases; unmatched junction bases: 8. The CDR3 DNA reads TGTGCCAGCAGCTCAGGGGGAGCCCCTACCTACGAGCAGTACTTC. This codes for CASSSGGAPTYEQYF.

This clone showed up just once. The gene calls are TRBV10-2 and TRBJ1-5; D perhaps matches TRBD1 (5 bases). The germline V gene encodes CDR1 WSHSY and CDR2 SAAADI. V gave up 6 bases and J gave up 9 bases, with 15 bases separating them. The CDR3 has 13 residues. DNA of the CDR3: TGCGCCAGCAGCGGGGACCGCGGGATGCCCCAGCATTTT. Protein product: CASSGDRGMPQHF.

This chain connects TRBV4-3 to TRBJ1-1; a possible D gene is TRBD1 (6 bases). Germline V gene sequence: CDR1 LGHNA, CDR2 YSLEER. The CDR3 has 14 residues. The V end was cut by 4 bases, the J end by 3 bases, with 12 bases between. The CDR3 DNA follows: TGCGCCAGCAGCCGCCTTACAGGGTACACTGAAGCTTTCTTT. This translates into CASSRLTGYTEAFF.

This clone showed up many times. The chain combines TRBV7-9 with TRBJ2-7, with 7 nucleotides matching TRBD2. Unmatched junction bases numbered 5, after V lost 5 bases and J lost 4 bases. Germline-derived CDR1 and CDR2 are SEHNR and FQNEAQ (reference sequence). The length of the CDR3 is 13 residues. In DNA, the CDR3 is TGTGCCAGCAGCAGCGGGAATCCGTACGAGCAGTACTTC. It translates to CASSSGNPYEQYF.

The CDR3 loop is CASSYGGQPQHF. The CDR3 DNA sequence: TGTGCCAGCAGCTACGGTGGTCAGCCCCAGCATTTT. This chain joins TRBV7-9 and TRBJ1-5; D gene ambiguous. Germline-derived CDR1 and CDR2 are SEHNR and FQNEAQ (reference sequence). CDR3 length equals 12 residues. Deletions cut 4 bases from V and 6 bases from J, with 7 bases between.

The chain couples TRBV30 to TRBJ1-2; TRBD1 matches 10 bases. CDR1 GTSNPN and CDR2 SVGIG come from the germline V gene (reference sequence). The CDR3 contains 15 residues. J lost 4 bases, V lost 8 bases, and 13 bases had no gene match. The CDR3 sequence: CAGLIPGQGFYGYTF. Here the CDR3 DNA reads TGTGCCGGTCTCATTCCGGGACAGGGGTTCTATGGCTACACCTTC.

This chain connects TRBV29-1 to TRBJ2-5, with a weak D call TRBD2 (5 bases). This CDR3 comprises 12 residues. V lost 4 bases and J lost 4, with 10 bases in between. Germline CDR1 and CDR2: SQVTM and ANQGSEA. In DNA form, the CDR3 reads TGCAGCGTTGTGGCTAGCCCAGAGACCCAGTACTTC. The encoded protein is CSVVASPETQYF.

The gene calls are TRBV5-1 and TRBJ1-1, with 10 bases fitting TRBD1. J was trimmed by 0 bases and V by 4 bases; bases with no gene match: 3. The CDR3 has 15 amino acids. Germline assignment: CDR1 SGHRS and CDR2 YFSETQ. Written as DNA, the CDR3 is TGCGCCAGCAGCATGACAGGGGGCATGAACACTGAAGCTTTCTTT. It yields the protein CASSMTGGMNTEAFF.

J is TRBJ2-2 and V is TRBV19; possibly TRBD1 for D (5 bases). CDR1 and CDR2 (germline): LNHDA, SQIVND (reference sequence). V lost 8 bases and J 3 bases, leaving 10 bases between the germline ends. The CDR3 covers 13 residues. CDR3 residues: CASSDSYTGELFF. CDR3 sequence (DNA): TGTGCCAGTTCAGACAGCTACACCGGGGAGCTGTTTTTT.